This T cell receptor (beta chain) was found in a study of identical twins. Study conclusions and caveats: Within cord blood, abundant beta clonotypes carried fewer insertions, but memory repertoires showed no such trend. Twin pairs had excess sharing that was weaker in beta out-of-frame sequences. Invariant T cells like MAIT and iNKT could partly confound the zero-insertion analyses.

V shed 0 bases, J shed 1 base, and the junction held 0 bases outside the gene matches. Germline values: CDR1 SGHRS, CDR2 YFSETQ. The CDR3 is 14 residues long. In this sample, this clonotype turned up many times. What it recognizes is unknown. One entry per CDR3 protein results from TCRdb running MiXCR on the 5' RACE reads. Of about 890,000 distinct CDR3 sequences in the sample, 10% to 15% were seen once. The same data also went into a second study, on yellow fever vaccine responses in identical twins. That source notes: Vaccine-induced T cell responses in twins were reportedly observed to appear partly convergent, partly personalized.

The sequencing input was PBMCs. The TCR originated in a woman aged 18 to 35 in good health. V is TRBV5-1 and J is TRBJ1-1, with 7 bases lining up with TRBD1. The CDR3 loop reads CASSLDRGNTEAFF. In DNA form, the CDR3 reads TGCGCCAGCAGCTTGGACAGGGGGAACACTGAAGCTTTCTTT.